This TCR beta chain appears in the sequencing data of a study of OX40 agonist ivuxolimab in advanced cancers. Study-level background: The patients received ivuxolimab by intravenous route every 2 weeks at 0.01 to 10 mg/kg.

Per germline, CDR1 MGHDK and CDR2 SYGVNS. Trimming cost V 0 bases and J 3 bases, with 11 bases left between them. The CDR3 runs to 15 residues. Sequenced by immunoSEQ multiplex PCR; TCRdb stores in-frame clones only, minus some. The sample holds 55,000 to 70,000 clones; less than 90% are singletons and the top ten take approximately 4.2%. At cycle 4 day 1, cycle 7 day 1, and baseline, blood was sampled. This TCR derives from an adult with an advanced solid tumor such as melanoma, head and neck, liver or kidney cancer. The chain employs TRBV25-1 and TRBJ1-1; D ambiguous. The sequencing here drew on CD4+ or CD8+ T cells sorted from blood, taken in a trial of the OX40 agonist ivuxolimab. The CDR3 bases are TGTGCCAGCAGTGAATATCGGGGTGCCCACACTGAAGCTTTCTTT. Translated, it gives CASSEYRGAHTEAFF. Filled out from reference TRBV25-1 and TRBJ1-1, the complete variable domain reads EADIYQTPRYLVIGTGKKITLECSQTMGHDKMYWYQQDPGMELHLIHYSYGVNSTEKGDLSSESTVSRIRTEHFPLTLESARPSHTSQYLCASSEYRGAHTEAFFGQGTRLTVV.